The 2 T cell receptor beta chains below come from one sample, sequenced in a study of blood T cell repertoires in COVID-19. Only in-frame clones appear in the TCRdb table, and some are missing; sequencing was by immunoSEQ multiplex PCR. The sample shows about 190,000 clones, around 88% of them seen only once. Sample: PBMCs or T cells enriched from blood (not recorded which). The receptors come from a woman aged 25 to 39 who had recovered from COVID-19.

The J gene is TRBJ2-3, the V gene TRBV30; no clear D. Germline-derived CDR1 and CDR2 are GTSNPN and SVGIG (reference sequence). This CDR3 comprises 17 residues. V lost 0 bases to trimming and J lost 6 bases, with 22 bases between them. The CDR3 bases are TGTGCCTGGAGTGTAGAAGCTAGTGGTGGTTTCGTTGATACGCAGTATTTT. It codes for CAWSVEASGGFVDTQYF. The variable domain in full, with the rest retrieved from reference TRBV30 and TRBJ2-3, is SQTIHQWPATLVQPVGSPLSLECTVEGTSNPNLYWYRQAAGRGLQLLFYSVGIGQISSEVPQNLSASRPQDRQFILSSKKLLLSDSGFYLCAWSVEASGGFVDTQYFGPGTRLTVL.

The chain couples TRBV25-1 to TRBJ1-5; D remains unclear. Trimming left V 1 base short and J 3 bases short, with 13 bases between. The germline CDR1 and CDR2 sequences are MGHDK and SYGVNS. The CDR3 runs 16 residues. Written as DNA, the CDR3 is TGTGCCAGCAGTGAATGGCGGGCAGGTTTCAATCAGCCCCAGCATTTT. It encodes CASSEWRAGFNQPQHF.